This entry concerns a single TCR beta chain. Its antigen has not been determined. The cohort consisted of hundreds of healthy bone marrow donors. Cohort members were all nominally healthy when sampled, although unrecorded immune exposures were likely present. The donor was CMV seronegative and belonged to the group of 352 seronegative cohort members. A peripheral blood sample was collected from each donor, and TCR beta sequencing was performed on peripheral blood mononuclear cells. The Qiagen DNeasy Blood Extraction Kit was used to extract genomic DNA from the blood cell samples. The sample originates from a study of cytomegalovirus exposure and HLA in healthy donors (dated by TCRdb to about 2017). For the study in its entirety: An earlier analysis of about 530 of the donors reported under 300 Gb of sequence data and around 100 million unique TCR beta sequences obtained from 180 million or so T cells. All discovery cohort repertoires had been generated using a single sequencing platform. Genome-wide SNP genotypes for about 55% of the roughly 670 donors were used in a later genetic analysis, which treated that subset as a discovery cohort. In addition to the first cohort of roughly 700 subjects, a separate validation cohort of 120 different subjects was used. An earlier analysis of 450 to 750 of the donors used high-throughput TCR beta sequencing to judge whether each TCR beta V gene segment behaved as functional or pseudogenic. A later analysis re-examined previously published TCR beta repertoires from 610 or so donors and added high-resolution HLA genotyping to investigate patterns of TCR occurrence. An early release that covered about 640 HLA-typed donors contained approximately 290 gigabases of sequencing data and some 87 million unique TCR sequences. Several DR-DQ haplotypes were handled as single units for association and clustering, since linkage in the cohort was strong. Donor age, sex, ethnicity and CMV serostatus were compiled together with the repertoire data. HLA typing included class I and class II loci at four-digit resolution. Typing coverage varied by locus: roughly 620-640 donors for A, B, C, DRB1 and DQB1; approximately 560 for DQA1; more than 600 for DPA1; around 450 for DPB1. Among several hundred genotyped donors of the cohort, an average of roughly 230,000 unique TCR beta nucleotide sequences was sequenced per donor, of which 15% to 20% were non-productive. The study profiled the T cell repertoires of fewer than 850 subjects by immunosequencing and related them to cytomegalovirus serostatus. Rather than using new phenotypic data, the later analysis identified candidate immune exposures from TCR beta sequences and from how often those sequences occurred across donors. The study aimed to test whether cataloging public T cell receptors could reveal signatures of past pathogen exposure. The genetic ancestry cluster associated with self-reported Caucasian donors included 70% to 85% of the roughly 390 genotyped donors. High-throughput TCR immunosequencing, statistical association of individual TCRs with disease status, and machine learning were combined to predict cytomegalovirus infection status. General findings and caveats noted by the study authors: The only immune exposure information available for the cohort was CMV serostatus. A later analysis associated some 17,000 TCR beta sequences with specific HLA alleles at a false discovery rate of 0.05. In a later analysis, several top co-occurrence clusters were reported to appear linked to parvovirus B19, influenza, CMV and Epstein-Barr virus. An association between a missense DCLRE1C variant and V-gene and J-gene trimming of TCR beta chains was found in a later genetic analysis and replicated in an independent cohort. Because HLA typing was missing for some donors at each locus, association tests included only the typed subset. In both the original and validation cohorts, the classifier was reported to diagnose cytomegalovirus status with high specificity and sensitivity. In a later analysis, HLA-associated TCR beta chains showed more clonal expansion and lower generation probabilities than non-associated chains that were equally common. A total of 150 to 200 TCR beta chains were listed by the study as associated with cytomegalovirus. Linkage disequilibrium might explain the correlated functional status among segregating V segments, but an unknown experimental factor could not be excluded. A few of the identified cytomegalovirus-associated TCR beta chains were confirmed in vitro to be specific for cytomegalovirus antigens. While some public TCRs were present in many individuals, most TCR sequences turned up only very rarely across donors. In a later genetic analysis, fewer N-insertions in productive TCRs were reported among donors in an Asian-associated ancestry cluster than the approximately 710-donor mean. A later analysis found that TCR association rates varied across HLA loci, with DRB1 alleles showing the most associated TCRs and HLA-C alleles the fewest. In an earlier analysis of about 600 of the donors, most TCR beta V segments appeared in productive rearrangements about 90% or about 30% of the time, broadly matching IMGT annotations. A group of highly shared sequence variants was considered likely to be a technical artifact of the sequencing pipeline. Because counts were too low, about 15 rarely observed V segments, including chromosome 9 orphons, were left out of the earlier analysis of approximately 500 of the donors. In a later analysis, most CMV-associated TCR beta chains were found to appear HLA-restricted, with HLA associations seemingly driven largely by CMV exposure. This cohort had only TCR beta chains sequenced, and the lack of alpha or paired-chain data limited which features could be detected. A further reported finding was that TCR beta sequences accurately predicted the HLA-A and HLA-B alleles for most subjects in the first cohort. Strong co-occurrence of HLA alleles, especially DR and DQ, made assigning TCR associations to individual alleles difficult. The authors suggested that the approach could potentially be extended to other disease states and immunological phenotypes. Sequencing depth was assumed to be roughly uniform across donors in the presence/absence analyses, though that assumption may not hold. Some IMGT-functional V segments, including TRBV6-2 and TRBV6-3, could not be distinguished by the 87-base-pair reads and were therefore excluded.

The library was produced with the immunoSEQ multiplex PCR assay. The multiplex PCR relied on a mix of 60 forward primers for TCR Vbeta segments and 13 reverse primers for TCR Jbeta segments. The CDR3 region of rearranged TCR beta genes was amplified from genomic DNA with a multiplex PCR assay. The Illumina HiSeq System was used to sequence the amplified TCR beta libraries as 87-base-pair reads. Under the source paper's analysis protocol: A later analysis counted approximately 84 million unique TCR beta chains across the 550 to 800 repertoires, and 10 million to 12 million of these chains were shared by at least two donors. To remove PCR and sequencing errors, raw reads were error-corrected and collapsed into unique sequences using a nearest-neighbor algorithm that merged closely related sequences. V, D and J gene segments were assigned by aligning CDR3 sequences to IMGT reference sequences. Each retained sequence needed at least a six-nucleotide match to both a V gene segment and a J gene segment. A rearrangement counted as productive if the CDR3 had no stop codons and remained in frame with V and J, and every other rearrangement counted as non-productive. CDR3 was defined according to IMGT convention as the region running from the second conserved V-encoded cysteine to the conserved J-encoded phenylalanine. The earlier analysis of some 550 of the donors excluded any sequence lacking an unambiguous match to a single V gene segment. An earlier analysis of approximately 590 of the donors called V segments functional above 56.7% productive rearrangements and segregating when the between-donor standard deviation exceeded 5%. A statistical classification framework was developed to diagnose cytomegalovirus status using the catalog of TCR beta chain sequences. A later analysis assigned V and J genes by comparing TCR nucleotide sequences with IMGT/GENE-DB human TR gene sequences. The TCRdist pipeline was used in a later analysis to assign CDR3 sequences and most-parsimonious VDJ recombination scenarios. A later analysis defined each TCR beta chain by its CDR3 amino acid sequence plus V-gene family, and excluded reads lacking a unique V-gene family. A later analysis removed 592 highly shared, low-generation-probability nucleotide sequences to deal with suspected cross-contamination and a sequencing artifact. In a later analysis, a clonal expansion index for each public chain was calculated from normalized within-repertoire ranks of inferred template counts. A later analysis computed generation probabilities with a VDJ recombination model fitted to out-of-frame rearrangements, and checked the results against IGoR. Hypergeometric tests were used in a later analysis to score TCR-TCR, TCR-HLA and TCR-CMV co-occurrence, with a repertoire-size bias correction applied to the TCR pairs. A later analysis estimated false discovery rates by permuting HLA or CMV assignments 20 times. A later analysis grouped co-occurring TCRs with DBSCAN, adding TCRdist sequence similarity when clustering within HLA-allele-positive subsets. Repertoires with fewer than 30,000 or more than 120,000 public chains were left out of co-occurrence clustering, as were four to six repertoires with anomalous nucleotide sharing. TCRdb took over this immuneACCESS table, retaining in-frame rearrangements with V and J assigned. Such tables are incomplete; in checked studies, under half of the missing clones stem from an unresolved V gene, and the remainder is unexplained. That table gives V, J and clone size, and the DNA gave D and trimming. This sample's listing comprises roughly 80,000 clones. The top ten clones comprise about 0.5% of the sample.

The junction shows trimming of 5 bases on V and 4 bases on J, plus 15 bases between the germline ends. Via the germline V gene, CDR1 is MNHEY and CDR2 SVGAGI. The CDR3, cysteine through phenylalanine, is 15 amino acids long. The read is trimmed to its CDR3 DNA, 45 bases read in frame from base 1. Sequencing was performed on PBMCs. The sequence came from a middle-aged man in good health and CMV-seronegative. Recombination linked TRBV6-5 to TRBJ1-5, with a tentative D gene TRBD1 over 6 matching bases. The bases are TGTGCCAGCAGTGCATCAGGGGCGGGTAATCAGCCCCAGCATTTT. This gives the protein CASSASGAGNQPQHF.